This TCR beta chain comes out of a study of blood T cell repertoires in COVID-19. Study-level information: The origin of the acute and convalescent COVID-19 samples was the United States, Italy and Spain. Sources were T cells, B-cell-depleted T cells, or PBMCs; the material itself was cDNA or gDNA.

Per the original data handling: Reference gene primer amplification gave estimated nucleated cell counts. Repertoires were generated with immunoSEQ multiplex PCR, while TCRdb's copy carries only in-frame clones and drops some. The V and J calls and the clone size are those of that table, but D and trimming were determined from the DNA. The data show under 200,000 clones, about 89% seen once. CDR1 is LGHDT and CDR2 is YNNKEL in the germline V gene (reference sequence). The length of the CDR3 is 14 residues. Trimming shortened V by 2 bases and J by 5 bases, and 9 bases separated the two germline ends. The receptor was isolated from a man between 65 and 80 years old with acute or convalescent COVID-19. The sample taken for sequencing was peripheral blood. The chain combines TRBV3-1 (or the pseudogene TRBV3-2) with TRBJ2-2; the D is unclear. This chain's CDR3 is CASSQITQTGELFF. CDR3 sequence (DNA): TGTGCCAGCAGCCAAATTACACAGACCGGGGAGCTGTTTTTT.